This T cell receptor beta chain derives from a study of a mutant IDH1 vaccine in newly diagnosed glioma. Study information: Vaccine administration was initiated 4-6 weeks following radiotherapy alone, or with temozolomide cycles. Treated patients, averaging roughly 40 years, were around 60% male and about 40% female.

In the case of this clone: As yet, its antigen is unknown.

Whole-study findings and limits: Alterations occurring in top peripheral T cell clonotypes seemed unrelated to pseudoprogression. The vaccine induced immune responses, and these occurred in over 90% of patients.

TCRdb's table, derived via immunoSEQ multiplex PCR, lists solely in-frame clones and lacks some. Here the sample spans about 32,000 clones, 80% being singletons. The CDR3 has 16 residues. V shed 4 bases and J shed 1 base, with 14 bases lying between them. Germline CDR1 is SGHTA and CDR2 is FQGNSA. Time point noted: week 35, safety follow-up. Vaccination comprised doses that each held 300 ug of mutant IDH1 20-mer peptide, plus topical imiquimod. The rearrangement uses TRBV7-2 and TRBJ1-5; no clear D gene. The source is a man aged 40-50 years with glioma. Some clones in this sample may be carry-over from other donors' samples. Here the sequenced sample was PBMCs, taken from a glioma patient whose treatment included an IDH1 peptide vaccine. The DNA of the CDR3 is TGTGCCAGCAGCTGGAGTACGACTGGAAGCAATCAGCCCCAGCATTTT. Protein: CASSWSTTGSNQPQHF.